These 24 T cell receptor beta chains were all obtained from the same sample, sequenced in a study of shared clonotypes between healthy human individuals. Libraries were prepared by immunoSEQ multiplex PCR; TCRdb keeps only in-frame clonotypes and omits some of them. The sample has some 580,000 clones; 98% are singletons. As defined, naive CD8 cells were CD45RO-negative and positively selected for CCR7, with terminally differentiated effector memory CD45RA+ cells excluded. The specimen was naive CD8+ T cells sorted from blood. Every receptor here comes from a man aged 30-40 years in good health.

The J gene is TRBJ2-2, the V gene TRBV29-1; TRBD2 matches 7 bases. CDR1 and CDR2 (germline): SQVTM, ANQGSEA. This CDR3 region has 15 residues. V gave up 1 base and J gave up 1 base; unmatched junction bases: 3. CDR3 DNA sequence: TGCAGCGTTGAAGGTGCTAGCGGGAACACCGGGGAGCTGTTTTTT. This encodes CSVEGASGNTGELFF.

This chain joins TRBV7-2 and TRBJ2-4; D call uncertain. The CDR3 is 15 amino acids. Trimming took off 5 bases at V and 0 bases at J, with 11 bases between the two ends. Germline V gene sequence: CDR1 SGHTA, CDR2 FQGNSA. This CDR3 reads CASSKKSLAKNIQYF. Written as DNA, the CDR3 is TGTGCCAGCAGCAAAAAGTCTCTAGCCAAAAACATTCAGTACTTC.

The rearrangement links TRBV10-2 to TRBJ2-7; 8 positions agree with TRBD1. V shed 3 bases, J shed 0 bases, and the junction held 13 bases outside the gene matches. Looked up from germline, CDR1 is WSHSY and CDR2 is SAAADI. The CDR3 runs 18 residues. CDR3 region: CASSDPTGQGRLSYEQYF. DNA of the CDR3: TGCGCCAGCAGTGACCCAACTGGACAGGGACGGCTCTCCTACGAGCAGTACTTC.

V is TRBV5-4 and J is TRBJ1-1; possible D gene TRBD1, 6 bases. This CDR3 has 15 amino acids. Germline V CDR1 and CDR2: SGHNT, YYREEE (reference sequence). Deletions cut 0 bases from V and 5 bases from J, with 14 bases between. CDR3 nucleotides: TGTGCCAGCAGCTTGGGCCCGGGGGGCGGGACTGAAGCTTTCTTT. Translated, it gives CASSLGPGGGTEAFF.

The V call is TRBV18, the J call TRBJ2-7; D uncertain. The V gene lost 2 bases and the J gene lost 1 base, with 9 bases spanning the gap. Germline CDR1 KGHSH, CDR2 LQKENI. This CDR3 contains 14 residues. CDR3 nucleotide sequence: TGTGCCAGCTCACCATCGATCAGTTCCTACGAGCAGTACTTC. Translating gives CASSPSISSYEQYF.

V and J are TRBV29-1 and TRBJ2-5; no reliable D call. Germline V gives CDR1 SQVTM, CDR2 ANQGSEA. Trimming stripped 4 bases from V and 5 bases from J, with 5 bases between. The CDR3 has 10 residues. The CDR3 spells CSVGEETQYF. The DNA of the CDR3 is TGCAGCGTTGGTGAGGAGACCCAGTACTTC.

V gene TRBV7-9 combines with J gene TRBJ1-2; maybe TRBD1 (6 bases). The CDR3 contains 15 residues. V was cut by 4 bases and J by 2 bases, with 14 bases left in between. Germline V gene lookup returns CDR1 SEHNR and CDR2 FQNEAQ (reference sequence). The CDR3 DNA reads as TGTGCCAGCAGCTCGACGGGGACACGGAACTATGGCTACACCTTC. This codes for CASSSTGTRNYGYTF.

V is TRBV2 and J is TRBJ2-1; 8 nucleotides align to TRBD1. V gave up 6 bases and J gave up 3 bases; unmatched junction bases: 13. The germline gives CDR1 SNHLY, CDR2 FYNNEI. This CDR3 region has 17 residues. The CDR3 coding sequence is TGTGCCAGCAGACACCCGATGGACAGGGCGGGCTACAATGAGCAGTTCTTC. The encoded protein is CASRHPMDRAGYNEQFF.

The chain uses TRBV27 and TRBJ1-2; the D is unclear. The CDR3 is 11 amino acids. Trimming pared 6 bases from V and 6 bases from J, leaving 8 bases between. CDR1 is MNHEY, CDR2 SMNVEV, per germline (reference sequence). The CDR3 loop is CASSHGDGYTF. The CDR3 nucleotides are TGTGCCAGCAGCCACGGGGATGGCTACACCTTC.

This rearrangement joins TRBV2 to TRBJ2-1; 10 bases match TRBD2. The CDR3 length is 17 residues. V dropped 7 bases and J dropped 4; count of bases not matched to a gene: 13. CDR1 is SNHLY, CDR2 FYNNEI, per germline. The CDR3 nucleotides read TGTGCCAGCACTCGCCTCCTCGGACTAGCGGAATACAATGAGCAGTTCTTC. Translation gives CASTRLLGLAEYNEQFF.

This chain joins TRBV13 and TRBJ2-7; D might be TRBD2 (7 bases). In germline, CDR1 is PRHDT, CDR2 FYEKMQ (reference sequence). V was trimmed by 0 bases and J by 5 bases, leaving 11 bases between them. CDR3 length: 14 residues. The CDR3 nucleotides read TGTGCCAGCAGCTTAGGAGGGGGGGTAAACGAGCAGTACTTC. This encodes CASSLGGGVNEQYF.

This clone was seen just once. The chain carries TRBV6-1 and TRBJ2-7; 8 bases fit TRBD2. The CDR3 covers 15 residues. The V gene's germline CDR1 is MNHNS and CDR2 SASEGT. Trimming cost V 8 bases and J 2 bases; bases outside gene matches: 11. The CDR3 nucleotides are TGTGCCAGCGTTGGGGCGGGAGGCCTACCCTACGAGCAGTACTTC. Its translation is CASVGAGGLPYEQYF.

This chain joins TRBV19 and TRBJ1-1, with unresolved D. The V end lost 4 bases, the J end lost 0 bases, and 15 bases lay between the germline ends. Germline lookup yields CDR1 LNHDA and CDR2 SQIVND (reference sequence). The CDR3 contains 16 residues. For the CDR3, the DNA is TGTGCCAGTAGTACGGGCTCATACGGGGTGAACACTGAAGCTTTCTTT. Amino acid sequence: CASSTGSYGVNTEAFF.

This chain links TRBV5-6 with TRBJ2-1; TRBD2 matches at 10 bases. The germline CDR1 and CDR2 sequences are SGHDT and YYEEEE. CDR3 length equals 15 residues. Trimming took 2 bases from V and 7 from J; bases not matched to a gene: 6. Here the CDR3 DNA reads TGTGCCAGCAGCTTAGGGCGGACTAGCGGTAATGAGCAGTTCTTC. Its translation: CASSLGRTSGNEQFF.

The J gene is TRBJ2-7, the V gene TRBV10-3, with D possibly called TRBD1 or TRBD2 (5 bases each). The CDR3 sequence is 16 residues long. Germline assignment: CDR1 ENHRY and CDR2 SYGVKD. The germline V and J ends were trimmed by 3 bases and 5 bases, with 20 bases remaining between them. Here the CDR3 reads CAISDSGNKGTDEQYF. CDR3 nucleotides: TGTGCCATCAGTGATTCGGGCAACAAGGGGACCGACGAGCAGTACTTC.

The CDR3 region is CASSPPGGMETQYF. In DNA, the CDR3 is TGTGCCAGCAGCCCGCCTGGGGGGATGGAGACCCAGTACTTC. This rearrangement joins TRBV7-6 to TRBJ2-5; D is perhaps TRBD2 (6 bases). The germline V gene has CDR1 SGHVS and CDR2 FNYEAQ. The length of the CDR3 is 14 residues. Trimming left V 5 bases short and J 5 bases short, with 15 bases between.

The V and J genes are TRBV7-8 and TRBJ2-5, with no clear D. The CDR3 consists of 16 residues. Deletions cut 5 bases from V and 1 base from J, with 17 bases between. Germline V lookup: CDR1 SGHVS, CDR2 FQNEAQ. As DNA, the CDR3 is TGTGCCAGCAGCCGCCCTCAATTCGTTACCCAAGAGACCCAGTACTTC. Translating gives CASSRPQFVTQETQYF.

The chain recombines TRBV5-6 with TRBJ2-1; 8 bases are shared with TRBD1. The CDR3 contains 15 residues. Germline V lookup: CDR1 SGHDT, CDR2 YYEEEE. V lost 0 bases, J lost 8 bases, and 7 bases stayed unmatched. The CDR3 reads CASSLGARGLDEQFF. CDR3 nucleotide sequence: TGTGCCAGCAGCTTGGGGGCCAGGGGGCTGGATGAGCAGTTCTTC.

The CDR3 loop is CASSEGTDLHTEAFF. For the CDR3, the DNA is TGTGCCAGCAGTGAGGGGACGGACCTACACACTGAAGCTTTCTTT. This chain connects TRBV28 to TRBJ1-1; D is perhaps TRBD1 (5 bases). V lost 5 bases, J lost 3 bases, and 16 bases lay in between. This CDR3 has 15 residues. Germline V gene data show CDR1 as MDHEN and CDR2 as SYDVKM. The full variable domain, with the rest looked up from reference TRBV28 and TRBJ1-1, is DVKVTQSSRYLVKRTGEKVFLECVQDMDHENMFWYRQDPGLGLRLIYFSYDVKMKEKGDIPEGYSVSREKKERFSLILESASTNQTSMYLCASSEGTDLHTEAFFGQGTRLTVV.

CDR3 protein: CASSPLGSYEQYF. CDR3 bases: TGTGCCAGCAGCCCCCTGGGGTCCTACGAGCAGTACTTC. V and J are TRBV14 and TRBJ2-7; D ambiguous. V shed 4 bases and J shed 1 base, with 8 bases lying between them. The CDR3 is 13 residues long. Germline V gene sequence: CDR1 SGHDN, CDR2 FVKESK.

The chain recombines TRBV12-5 with TRBJ1-5; 7 nucleotides align to TRBD1. Germline CDR1 is LGHNT and CDR2 is FRNRAP. The trim removed 5 bases at V and 6 bases at J, leaving 4 bases unmatched. The CDR3 is made up of 13 amino acids. Here the CDR3 reads CASGQGGTQPQHF. CDR3 sequence (DNA): TGTGCTAGTGGTCAGGGGGGAACTCAGCCCCAGCATTTT.

The chain joins TRBV9 to TRBJ2-1; D is uncertain. Germline V gives CDR1 SGDLS, CDR2 YYNGEE. The CDR3 is 12 amino acids. V shed 1 base and J shed 5 bases, with 4 bases lying between them. This CDR3 is CASSVYDNEQFF. The CDR3 DNA reads TGTGCCAGCAGCGTATATGACAATGAGCAGTTCTTC.

The genes are TRBV5-6 and TRBJ2-7; TRBD2 might be the D (6 bases). The CDR3 length is 14 residues. In germline, CDR1 is SGHDT, CDR2 YYEEEE. V dropped 3 bases and J dropped 4 bases, with 14 bases sitting between them. CDR3 DNA sequence: TGTGCCAGCAGCTCGGGACTCATACGATACGAGCAGTACTTC. Encoded protein: CASSSGLIRYEQYF.

This clone was counted a single time. The V gene is TRBV10-2, the J gene TRBJ1-1, with 8 bases aligning to TRBD1. After removal of 6 bases from V and 1 base from J, the junction contained 10 bases not matched to a gene. Germline V CDR1 and CDR2: WSHSY, SAAADI. This CDR3 comprises 16 residues. The DNA of the CDR3 is TGCGCCAGCAGCAACGCAGGGGGCCCGACGAACACTGAAGCTTTCTTT. This encodes CASSNAGGPTNTEAFF.